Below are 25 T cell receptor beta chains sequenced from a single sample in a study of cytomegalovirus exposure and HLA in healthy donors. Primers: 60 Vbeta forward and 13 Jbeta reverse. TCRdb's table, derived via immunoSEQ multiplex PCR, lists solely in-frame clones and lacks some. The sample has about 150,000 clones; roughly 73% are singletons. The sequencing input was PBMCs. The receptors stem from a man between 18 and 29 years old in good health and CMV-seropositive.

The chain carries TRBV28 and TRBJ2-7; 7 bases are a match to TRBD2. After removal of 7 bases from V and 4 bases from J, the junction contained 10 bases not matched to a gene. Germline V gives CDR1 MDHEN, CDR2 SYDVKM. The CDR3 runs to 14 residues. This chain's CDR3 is CASKLARTPYEQYF. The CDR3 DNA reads TGTGCCAGCAAACTAGCGAGGACGCCATACGAGCAGTACTTC.

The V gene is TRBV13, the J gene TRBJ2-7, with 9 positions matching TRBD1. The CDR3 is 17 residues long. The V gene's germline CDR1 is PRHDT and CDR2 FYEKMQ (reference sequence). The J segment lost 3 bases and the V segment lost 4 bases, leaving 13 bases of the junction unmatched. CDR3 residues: CASSSSTDRGIFYEQYF. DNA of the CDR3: TGTGCCAGCAGCTCATCCACTGACAGGGGGATTTTCTACGAGCAGTACTTC.

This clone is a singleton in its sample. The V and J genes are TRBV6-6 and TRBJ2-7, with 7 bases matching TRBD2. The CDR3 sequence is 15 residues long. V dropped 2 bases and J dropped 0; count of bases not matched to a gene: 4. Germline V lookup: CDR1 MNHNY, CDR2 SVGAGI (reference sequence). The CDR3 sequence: CASSYEGGSSYEQYF. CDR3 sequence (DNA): TGTGCCAGCAGTTACGAGGGAGGGAGCTCCTACGAGCAGTACTTC.

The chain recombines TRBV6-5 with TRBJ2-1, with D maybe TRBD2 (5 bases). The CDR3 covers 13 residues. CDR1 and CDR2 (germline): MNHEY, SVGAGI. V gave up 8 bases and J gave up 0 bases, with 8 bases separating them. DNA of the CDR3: TGTGCCAGCCGGGGTAACTCCTACAATGAGCAGTTCTTC. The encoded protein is CASRGNSYNEQFF.

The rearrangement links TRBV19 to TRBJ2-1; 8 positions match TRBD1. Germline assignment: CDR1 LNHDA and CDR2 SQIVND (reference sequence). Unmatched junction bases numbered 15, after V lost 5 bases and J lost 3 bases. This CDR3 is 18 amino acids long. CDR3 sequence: CASSVQGSGTGVYNEQFF. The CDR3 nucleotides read TGTGCCAGTAGTGTTCAGGGTTCCGGGACAGGAGTCTACAATGAGCAGTTCTTC.

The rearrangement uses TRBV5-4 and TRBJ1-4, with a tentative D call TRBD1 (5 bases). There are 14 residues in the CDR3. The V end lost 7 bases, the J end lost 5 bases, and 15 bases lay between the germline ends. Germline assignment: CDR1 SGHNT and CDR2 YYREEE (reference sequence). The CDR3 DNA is TGTGCCAGCTCCCAGGGCCAGACAAATGAAAAACTGTTTTTT. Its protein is CASSQGQTNEKLFF.

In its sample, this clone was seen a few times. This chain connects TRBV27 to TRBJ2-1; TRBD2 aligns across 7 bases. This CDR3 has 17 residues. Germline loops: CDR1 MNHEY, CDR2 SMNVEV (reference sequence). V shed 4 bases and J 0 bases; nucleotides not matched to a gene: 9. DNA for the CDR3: TGTGCCAGCAGTTATAGCGCGGGAGACTCCTCCTACAATGAGCAGTTCTTC. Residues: CASSYSAGDSSYNEQFF.

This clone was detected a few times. Here the CDR3 reads CASSPQLYSNQPQHF. The CDR3 region has the DNA TGTGCCAGCAGTCCTCAACTTTATAGCAATCAGCCCCAGCATTTT. V usage is TRBV7-2 and J usage is TRBJ1-5; D is unresolved. Trimming shortened V by 6 bases and J by 0 bases, and 12 bases separated the two germline ends. CDR1 is SGHTA, CDR2 FQGNSA, per germline. The length of the CDR3 is 15 residues.

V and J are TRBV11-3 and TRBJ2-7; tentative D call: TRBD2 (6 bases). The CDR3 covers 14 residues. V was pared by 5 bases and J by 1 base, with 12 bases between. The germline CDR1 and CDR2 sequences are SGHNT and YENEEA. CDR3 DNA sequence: TGTGCCAGCAGCCCGGGGACTCGATCCTACGAGCAGTACTTC. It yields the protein CASSPGTRSYEQYF. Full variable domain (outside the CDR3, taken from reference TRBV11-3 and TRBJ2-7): EAGVVQSPRYKIIEKKQPVAFWCNPISGHNTLYWYLQNLGQGPELLIRYENEEAVDDSQLPKDRFSAERLKGVDSTLKIQPAELGDSAVYLCASSPGTRSYEQYFGPGTRLTVT.

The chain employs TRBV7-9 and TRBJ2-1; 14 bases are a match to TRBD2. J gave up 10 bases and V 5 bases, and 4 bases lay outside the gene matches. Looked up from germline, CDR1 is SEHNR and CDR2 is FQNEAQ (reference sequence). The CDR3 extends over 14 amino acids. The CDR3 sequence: CASSARLAGGEQFF. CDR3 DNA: TGTGCCAGCAGCGCGAGACTAGCGGGAGGGGAGCAGTTCTTC.

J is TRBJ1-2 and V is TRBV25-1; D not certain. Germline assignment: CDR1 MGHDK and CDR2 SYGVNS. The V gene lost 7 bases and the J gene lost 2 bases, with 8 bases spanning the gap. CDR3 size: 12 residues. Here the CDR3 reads CASKRENYGYTF. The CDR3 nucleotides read TGTGCCAGCAAGCGTGAGAACTATGGCTACACCTTC.

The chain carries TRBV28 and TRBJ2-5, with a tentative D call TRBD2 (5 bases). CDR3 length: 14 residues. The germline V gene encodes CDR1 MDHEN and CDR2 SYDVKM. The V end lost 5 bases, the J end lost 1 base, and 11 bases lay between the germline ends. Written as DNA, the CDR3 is TGTGCCAGCAGTATTGGCGGGTTCCAAGAGACCCAGTACTTC. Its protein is CASSIGGFQETQYF.

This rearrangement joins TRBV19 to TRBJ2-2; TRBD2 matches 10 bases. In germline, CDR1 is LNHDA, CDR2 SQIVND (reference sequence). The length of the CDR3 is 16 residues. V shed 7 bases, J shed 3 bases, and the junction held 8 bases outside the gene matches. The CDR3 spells CASTRTSGKYTGELFF. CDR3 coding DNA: TGTGCCAGTACCCGGACTAGCGGCAAATACACCGGGGAGCTGTTTTTT. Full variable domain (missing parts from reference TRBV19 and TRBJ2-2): DGGITQSPKYLFRKEGQNVTLSCEQNLNHDAMYWYRQDPGQGLRLIYYSQIVNDFQKGDIAEGYSVSREKKESFPLTVTSAQKNPTAFYLCASTRTSGKYTGELFFGEGSRLTVL.

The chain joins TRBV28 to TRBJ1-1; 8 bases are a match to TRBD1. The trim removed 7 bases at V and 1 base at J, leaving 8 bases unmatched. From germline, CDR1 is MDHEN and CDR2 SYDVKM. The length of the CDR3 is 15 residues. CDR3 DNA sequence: TGTGCCAGCAACCGAAAGACAGGGGCGAACACTGAAGCTTTCTTT. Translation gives CASNRKTGANTEAFF.

The CDR3: CASSLAPDKRNYGYTF. The CDR3 DNA follows: TGTGCCAGCAGCTTAGCGCCGGACAAAAGAAACTATGGCTACACCTTC. This rearrangement joins TRBV7-9 to TRBJ1-2, with D possibly TRBD1 on 5 matching bases. The V end lost 0 bases, the J end lost 2 bases, and 13 bases lay between the germline ends. From germline, CDR1 is SEHNR and CDR2 FQNEAQ (reference sequence). This CDR3 has 16 amino acids.

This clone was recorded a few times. CDR3 DNA: TGTGCCAGCAGCTTAGGAGACAGTCTCAATCAGCCCCAGCATTTT. As protein: CASSLGDSLNQPQHF. The rearrangement links TRBV7-8 to TRBJ1-5, with D perhaps TRBD1 (5 bases). Trimming removed 1 base from V and 3 bases from J, with 10 bases in between. This CDR3 spans 15 amino acids. The V gene's germline CDR1 is SGHVS and CDR2 FQNEAQ.

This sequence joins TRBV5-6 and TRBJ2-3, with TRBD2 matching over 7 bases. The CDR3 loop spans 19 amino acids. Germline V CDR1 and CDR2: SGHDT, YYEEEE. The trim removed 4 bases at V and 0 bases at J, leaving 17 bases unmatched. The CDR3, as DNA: TGTGCCAGCAGCCCCCTGGGCGGGAGTCGCCCTTCTAGCACAGATACGCAGTATTTT. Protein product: CASSPLGGSRPSSTDTQYF.

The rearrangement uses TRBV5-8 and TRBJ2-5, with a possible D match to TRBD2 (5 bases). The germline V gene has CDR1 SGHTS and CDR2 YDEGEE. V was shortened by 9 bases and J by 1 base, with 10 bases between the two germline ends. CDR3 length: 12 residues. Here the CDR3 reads CAIDRGQETQYF. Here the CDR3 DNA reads TGTGCCATCGATCGGGGCCAAGAGACCCAGTACTTC.

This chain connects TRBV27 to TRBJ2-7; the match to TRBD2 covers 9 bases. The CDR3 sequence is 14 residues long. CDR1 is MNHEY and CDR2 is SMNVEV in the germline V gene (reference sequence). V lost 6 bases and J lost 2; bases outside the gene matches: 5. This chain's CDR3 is CASRTGTSPYEQYF. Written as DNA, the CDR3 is TGTGCCAGCAGGACCGGGACTAGCCCCTACGAGCAGTACTTC.

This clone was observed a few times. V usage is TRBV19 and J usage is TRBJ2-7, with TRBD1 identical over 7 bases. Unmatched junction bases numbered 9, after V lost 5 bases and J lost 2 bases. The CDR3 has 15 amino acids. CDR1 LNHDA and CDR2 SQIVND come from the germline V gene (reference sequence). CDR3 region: CASSFRDSRAYEQYF. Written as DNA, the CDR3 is TGTGCCAGTAGTTTCCGGGACAGTCGCGCCTACGAGCAGTACTTC.

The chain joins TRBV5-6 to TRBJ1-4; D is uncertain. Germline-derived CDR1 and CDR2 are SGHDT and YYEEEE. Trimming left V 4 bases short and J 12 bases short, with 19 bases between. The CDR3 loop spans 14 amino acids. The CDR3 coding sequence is TGTGCCAGCAGCGCATTAAATTCCCCTCGGGAACTGTTTTTT. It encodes CASSALNSPRELFF.

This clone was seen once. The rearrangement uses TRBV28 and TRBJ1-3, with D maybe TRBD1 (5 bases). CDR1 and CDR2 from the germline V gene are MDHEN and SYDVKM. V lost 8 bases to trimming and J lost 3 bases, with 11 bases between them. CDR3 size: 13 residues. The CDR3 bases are TGTGCCAGCGATCAGGGTCTTGGAAACACCATATATTTT. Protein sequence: CASDQGLGNTIYF.

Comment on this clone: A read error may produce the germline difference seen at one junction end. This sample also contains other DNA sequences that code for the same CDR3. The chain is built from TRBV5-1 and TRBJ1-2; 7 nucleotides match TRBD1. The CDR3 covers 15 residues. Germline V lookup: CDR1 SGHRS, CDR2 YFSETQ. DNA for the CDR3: TGCGCCAGCAGCCAATCCACAGGGGCTAACTATGGCTACACCTTT. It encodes CASSQSTGANYGYTF. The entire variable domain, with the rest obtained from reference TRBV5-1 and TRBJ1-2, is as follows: KAGVTQTPRYLIKTRGQQVTLSCSPISGHRSVSWYQQTPGQGLQFLFEYFSETQRNKGNFPGRFSGRQFSNSRSEMNVSTLELGDSALYLCASSQSTGANYGYTFGSGTRLTVV.

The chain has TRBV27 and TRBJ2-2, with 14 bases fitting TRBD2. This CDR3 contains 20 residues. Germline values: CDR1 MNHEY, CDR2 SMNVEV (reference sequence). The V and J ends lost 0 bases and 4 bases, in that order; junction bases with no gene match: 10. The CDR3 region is CASSLSQGLAGGRTTGELFF. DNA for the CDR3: TGTGCCAGCAGTTTATCGCAAGGACTAGCGGGAGGACGTACCACCGGGGAGCTGTTTTTT.

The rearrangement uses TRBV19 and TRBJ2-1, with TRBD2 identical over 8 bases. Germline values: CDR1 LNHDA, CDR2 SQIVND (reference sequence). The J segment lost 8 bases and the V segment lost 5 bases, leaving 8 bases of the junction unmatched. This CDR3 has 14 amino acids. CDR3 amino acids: CASSPRGGFDEQFF. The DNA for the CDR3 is TGTGCCAGTAGTCCCCGGGGGGGGTTCGATGAGCAGTTCTTC.